This T cell receptor (beta chain) was identified in a study of CXCR3-negative and CXCR3-positive naive CD8 T cells. Regarding the study as a whole: With respect to TRBV-TRBJ usage, naive CXCR3-negative and CXCR3-positive cells were similar; memory differed. Naive CXCR3-positive cells had TRB CDR3s more hydrophobic than those of CXCR3-negative naive cells. TRB CDR3 properties were used to infer TCR strength, and surface CD5 was comparable between naive subsets.

Researchers reported sorting every CD8+ T cell subset in triplicate, a few hundred thousand cells per sort. CD45RO-CCR7+CD27+CD95- cells counted as naive CD8+ T cells. The libraries of TRB cDNA were constructed through 5' RACE using UMI labels. Reanalyzing the 5' RACE reads, TCRdb keeps one entry per CDR3 protein, without DNA. The sample is made up of 7,000 to 7,500 distinct CDR3 sequences, and the top ten hold 1.9% of it. Notes on this clonotype: Its cognate antigen is unknown.

The CDR3 length is 14 residues. Germline CDR1 and CDR2: LGHNA and YNFKEQ. The specimen was naive CXCR3+ CD8+ T cells from blood. Subset described: CD45RO-CCR7+CD27+CD95- naive CD8+ T cells expressing CXCR3 (TNR3+). V and J are TRBV4-2 and TRBJ2-5; TCRdb selects TRBD1, and the lack of DNA leaves this call unchecked. This receptor was obtained from a human donor in good health. Some clones in this sample may be carry-over from other donors' samples. The CDR3 reads CASSQADRQETQYF.